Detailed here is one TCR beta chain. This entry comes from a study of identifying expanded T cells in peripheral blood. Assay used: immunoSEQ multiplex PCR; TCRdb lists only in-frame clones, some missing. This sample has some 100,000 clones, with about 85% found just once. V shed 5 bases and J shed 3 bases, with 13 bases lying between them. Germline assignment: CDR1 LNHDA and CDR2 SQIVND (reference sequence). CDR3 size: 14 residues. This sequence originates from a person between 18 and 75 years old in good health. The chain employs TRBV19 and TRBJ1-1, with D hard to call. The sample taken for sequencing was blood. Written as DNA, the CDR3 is TGTGCCAGTAGTCCCCAGGTCAGAGACACTGAAGCTTTCTTT. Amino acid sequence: CASSPQVRDTEAFF.